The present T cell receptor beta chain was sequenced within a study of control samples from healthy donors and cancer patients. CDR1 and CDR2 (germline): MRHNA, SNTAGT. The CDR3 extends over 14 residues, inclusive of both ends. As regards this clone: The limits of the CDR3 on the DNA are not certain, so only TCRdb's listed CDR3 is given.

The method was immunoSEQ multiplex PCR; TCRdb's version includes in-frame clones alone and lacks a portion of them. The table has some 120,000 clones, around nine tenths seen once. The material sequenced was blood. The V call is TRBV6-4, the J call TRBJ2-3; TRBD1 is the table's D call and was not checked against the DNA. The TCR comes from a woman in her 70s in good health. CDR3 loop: CASSGPLTQIRSIF.